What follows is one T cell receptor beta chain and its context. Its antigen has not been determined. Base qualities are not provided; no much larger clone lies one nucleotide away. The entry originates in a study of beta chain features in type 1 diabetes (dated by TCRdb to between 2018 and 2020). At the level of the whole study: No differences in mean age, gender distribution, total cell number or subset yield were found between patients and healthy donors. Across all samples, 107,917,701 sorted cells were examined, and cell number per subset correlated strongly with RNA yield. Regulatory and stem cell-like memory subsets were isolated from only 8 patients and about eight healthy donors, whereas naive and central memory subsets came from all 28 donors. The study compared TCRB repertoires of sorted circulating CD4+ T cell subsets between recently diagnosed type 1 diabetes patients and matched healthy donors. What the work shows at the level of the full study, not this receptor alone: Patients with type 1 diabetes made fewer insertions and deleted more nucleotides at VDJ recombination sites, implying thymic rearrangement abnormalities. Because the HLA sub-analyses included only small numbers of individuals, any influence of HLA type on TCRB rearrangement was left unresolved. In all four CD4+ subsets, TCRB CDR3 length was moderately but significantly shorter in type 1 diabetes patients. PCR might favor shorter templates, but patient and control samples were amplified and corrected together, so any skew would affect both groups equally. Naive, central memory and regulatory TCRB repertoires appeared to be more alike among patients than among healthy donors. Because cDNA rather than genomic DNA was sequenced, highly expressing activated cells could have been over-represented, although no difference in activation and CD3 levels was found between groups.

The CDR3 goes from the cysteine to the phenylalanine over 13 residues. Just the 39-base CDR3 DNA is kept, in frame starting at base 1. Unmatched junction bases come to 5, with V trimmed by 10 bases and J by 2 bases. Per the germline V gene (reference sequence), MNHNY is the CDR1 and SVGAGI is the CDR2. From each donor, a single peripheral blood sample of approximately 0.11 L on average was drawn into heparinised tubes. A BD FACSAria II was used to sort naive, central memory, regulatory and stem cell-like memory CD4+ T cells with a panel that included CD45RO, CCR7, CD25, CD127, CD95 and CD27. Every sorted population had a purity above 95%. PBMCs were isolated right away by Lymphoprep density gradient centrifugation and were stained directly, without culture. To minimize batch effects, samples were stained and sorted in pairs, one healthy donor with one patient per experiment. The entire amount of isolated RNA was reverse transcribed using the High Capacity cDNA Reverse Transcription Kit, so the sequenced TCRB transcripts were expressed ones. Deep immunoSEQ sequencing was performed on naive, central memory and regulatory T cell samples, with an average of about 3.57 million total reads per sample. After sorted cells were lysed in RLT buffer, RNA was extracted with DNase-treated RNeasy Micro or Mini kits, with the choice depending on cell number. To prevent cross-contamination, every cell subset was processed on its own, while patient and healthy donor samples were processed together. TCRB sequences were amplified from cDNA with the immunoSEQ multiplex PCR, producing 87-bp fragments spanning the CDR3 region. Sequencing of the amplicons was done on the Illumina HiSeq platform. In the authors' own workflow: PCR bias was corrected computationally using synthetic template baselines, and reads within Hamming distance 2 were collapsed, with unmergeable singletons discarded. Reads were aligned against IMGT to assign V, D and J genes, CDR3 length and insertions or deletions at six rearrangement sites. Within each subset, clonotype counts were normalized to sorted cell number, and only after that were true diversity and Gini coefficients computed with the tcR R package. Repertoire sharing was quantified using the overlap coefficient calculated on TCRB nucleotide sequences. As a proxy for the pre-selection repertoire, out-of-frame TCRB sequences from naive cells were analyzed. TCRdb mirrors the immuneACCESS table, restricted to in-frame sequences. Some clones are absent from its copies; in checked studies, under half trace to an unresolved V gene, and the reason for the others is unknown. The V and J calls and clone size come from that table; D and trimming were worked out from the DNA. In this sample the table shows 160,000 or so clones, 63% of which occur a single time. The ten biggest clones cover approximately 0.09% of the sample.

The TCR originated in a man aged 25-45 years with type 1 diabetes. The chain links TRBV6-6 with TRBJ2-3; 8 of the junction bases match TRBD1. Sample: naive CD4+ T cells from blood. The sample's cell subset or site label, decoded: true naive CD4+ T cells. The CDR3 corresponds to CATAGQATDTQYF. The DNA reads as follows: TGTGCCACTGCGGGACAGGCCACAGATACGCAGTATTTT.